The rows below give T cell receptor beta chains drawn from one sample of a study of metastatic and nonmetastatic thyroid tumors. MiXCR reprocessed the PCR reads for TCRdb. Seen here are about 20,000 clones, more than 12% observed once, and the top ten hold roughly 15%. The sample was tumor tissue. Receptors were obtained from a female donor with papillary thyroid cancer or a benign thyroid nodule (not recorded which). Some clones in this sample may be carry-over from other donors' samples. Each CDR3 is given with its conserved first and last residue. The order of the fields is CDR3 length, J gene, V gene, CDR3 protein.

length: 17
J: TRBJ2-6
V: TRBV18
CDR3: CASSTIAMTGGTNVLTF

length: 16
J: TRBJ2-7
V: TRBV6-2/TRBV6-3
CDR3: CASSPPTGTHPYEQHF

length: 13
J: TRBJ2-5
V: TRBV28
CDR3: CASFSGNQETQYF

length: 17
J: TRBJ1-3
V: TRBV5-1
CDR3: CASSRRNRGKGGNTIYF

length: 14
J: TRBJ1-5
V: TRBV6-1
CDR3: CASSPTGGNQPQHF

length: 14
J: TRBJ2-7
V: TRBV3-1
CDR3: CASSQMGEGYEQYF

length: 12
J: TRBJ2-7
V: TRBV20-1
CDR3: CSAPGQATEQYF

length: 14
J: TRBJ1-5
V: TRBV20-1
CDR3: CSASPLDLNQPQHF

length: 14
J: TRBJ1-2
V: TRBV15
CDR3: CATSRDHSSYGYTF

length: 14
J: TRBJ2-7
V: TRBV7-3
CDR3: CASSKDRVGSLQYF

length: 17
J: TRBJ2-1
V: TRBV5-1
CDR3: CASSWTSGRFSYNEQFF

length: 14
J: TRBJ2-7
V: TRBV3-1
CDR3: CASSHGAKGREQYF

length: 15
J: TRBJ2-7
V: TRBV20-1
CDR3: CSAVLLAAHVYEQYF

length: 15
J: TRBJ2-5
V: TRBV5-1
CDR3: CASSSDRVGQETQYF

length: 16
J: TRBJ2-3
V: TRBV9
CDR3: CASSVATGLEGDTQYF

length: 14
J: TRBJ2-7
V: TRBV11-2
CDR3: CASSLSRSSYEQYF

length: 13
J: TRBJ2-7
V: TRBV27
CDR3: CASSLFEDYEQYF

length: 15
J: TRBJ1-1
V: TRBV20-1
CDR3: CSASPGTGRDTEAFF

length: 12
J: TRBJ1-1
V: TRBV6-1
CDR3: CATYRLGTEAFF

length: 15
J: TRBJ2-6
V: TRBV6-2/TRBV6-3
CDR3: CATSGGFSGANVLTF

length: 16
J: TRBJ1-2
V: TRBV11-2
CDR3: CASSLGSGVSRFGYTF

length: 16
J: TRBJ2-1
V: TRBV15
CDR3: CATSRVGHGGYNEQFF

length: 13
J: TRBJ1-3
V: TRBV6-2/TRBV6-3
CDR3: CASMTGAGNTIYF

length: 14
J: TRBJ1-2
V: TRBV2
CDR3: CASSTDGRAADYTF

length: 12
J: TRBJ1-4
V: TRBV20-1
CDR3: CSALGWHEKLFF

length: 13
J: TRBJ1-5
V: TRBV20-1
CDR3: CSATTGSNQPQHF

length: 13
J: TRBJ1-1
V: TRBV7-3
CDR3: CASSLSRNTEAFF